This entry is about one TCR beta chain. The specificity of this receptor is unknown. No quality values exist for individual bases; no much larger clone is one base distant. This record comes from a study of blood T cell repertoires in COVID-19 (dated by TCRdb to between 2020 and 2021). Some background on the complete study: Collaborator samples came from the United States, Italy and Spain and covered acute and convalescent phases of COVID-19. The material from the prospective study consisted of cDNA or gDNA derived from T cells, B-cell-depleted T cells, or PBMCs. Deeply sampled blood TCRbeta repertoires from subjects exposed to, actively infected with, or recovered from COVID-19 were included in the dataset. The repertoires were released in a freely available public database meant as a resource for research on the immune response to SARS-CoV-2. Samples came from the ongoing ImmuneRACE study (first 160 participants) plus 1,254 subjects from 6 global collaborators. Nearly every sample came with metadata listing a de-identified subject ID, COVID-19 status, age in years and sex. HLA class I and class II types, where available, came from metadata supplied by the sample provider rather than from assay-based typing. Results the study describes overall, beyond this receptor: The amount of clinical and demographic metadata varied by source and participant and was provided uncurated.

One collaborating source in Seattle enrolled patients during active infection and followed them longitudinally through the course of disease. The collaborating institutions used their own protocols to collect whole blood in K2EDTA tubes. For TCRbeta analysis, collaborators shipped samples in one of three forms: frozen whole blood, isolated PBMCs, or DNA extracted from either of those sample types. TCRbeta CDR3 regions were amplified from genomic DNA using the immunoSEQ Assay, a bias-controlled multiplex PCR. The published analysis was carried out like this. Nucleated cell counts per sample were estimated from amplification of reference gene primers within the assay. Sequence reads were collapsed and filtered to measure the absolute abundance of every unique TCRbeta CDR3 rearrangement. Productive Simpson clonality was computed per sample as the square root of Simpson's diversity index over productive rearrangements. Held by TCRdb, this immuneACCESS table contains in-frame sequences only and omits some clones. Under half of the omission traces to an unresolved V gene where checked; the cause of the rest is unknown. Clone size and V and J calls were adopted from that table, with D and trimming inferred from the DNA. This sample is represented by 250,000 to 350,000 clones; about 90% of them were singletons. Of the sample, over 9% falls within the top ten clones.

The germline ends are 16 bases apart after V is trimmed by 2 bases and J by 6 bases. The cysteine opens and the phenylalanine closes a CDR3 of 16 amino acids. CDR3 DNA is the only sequence kept; it has 48 bases, read in frame from the first base. In the germline V gene, CDR1 corresponds to MGHRA and CDR2 to YSYEKL. The chain was built from TRBV4-1 and TRBJ1-4; no D gene is confidently identified. The sample consisted of peripheral blood. The receptor's source is a woman aged 30 to 39 with COVID-19, enrolled during active disease. The CDR3 has the sequence CASSQFYENLDEKLFF. The sequenced DNA: TGCGCCAGCAGCCAATTTTATGAGAATTTGGATGAAAAACTGTTTTTT.